Listed here are 8 T cell receptor beta chains from one sample, sequenced in a study of T cell responses to AZD1222 COVID-19 vaccine (dated by TCRdb to the early 2020s). The protocol used for the library was the immunoSEQ multiplex PCR assay. In TCRdb, the immuneACCESS table is reduced to in-frame sequences with V and J assigned. These tables do not hold every clone; where another copy was compared, an unresolved V gene accounts for under half, and the others remain unexplained. The table for this sample lists about 130,000 clones; 89% of them were counted only once. The ten largest clonotypes hold 4.2% of the sample. The time point label here, explained by the study, means: baseline before first vaccination. The specimen was peripheral blood, collected on day 0 of AZD1222 vaccination. The receptor set was obtained from an adult in good health.

The genes are TRBV29-1 and TRBJ2-5; D might be TRBD1 (6 bases). CDR1 is SQVTM and CDR2 is ANQGSEA in the germline V gene. The CDR3 is 11 amino acids. The CDR3 sequence is CSGTLQETQYF. CDR3 nucleotides: TGCAGTGGGACACTGCAAGAGACCCAGTACTTC.

The V call is TRBV10-3, the J call TRBJ1-2, with no clear D. Germline V lookup: CDR1 ENHRY, CDR2 SYGVKD. This CDR3 region has 16 residues. Trimming removed 4 bases from V and 2 bases from J, with 17 bases in between. The CDR3 loop reads CAISVVSDNDNYGYTF. CDR3 nucleotide sequence: TGTGCCATCAGTGTGGTGAGTGATAATGACAACTATGGCTACACCTTC.

The chain joins TRBV4-1 to TRBJ1-3; perhaps TRBD1 as D (6 bases). This CDR3 has 16 amino acids. V gave up 5 bases and J gave up 0 bases, with 14 bases separating them. The germline V gene has CDR1 MGHRA and CDR2 YSYEKL. The DNA of the CDR3 is TGCGCCAGCAGCTACGGACAGCGGAGCTCTGGAAACACCATATATTTT. It codes for CASSYGQRSSGNTIYF.

The chain carries TRBV18 and TRBJ2-5, with TRBD1 as a possible D gene (6 bases). CDR1 is KGHSH and CDR2 is LQKENI in the germline V gene. This CDR3 contains 17 residues. Trimming stripped 3 bases from V and 5 bases from J, with 22 bases between. The CDR3: CASSPPGRGVDLETQYF. In DNA form, the CDR3 reads TGTGCCAGCTCACCTCCGGGCAGGGGAGTTGATTTGGAGACCCAGTACTTC.

The chain links TRBV27 to TRBJ1-2; D not resolved. The V gene's germline CDR1 is MNHEY and CDR2 SMNVEV (reference sequence). V lost 2 bases and J lost 7, with 8 bases in between. This CDR3 is built from 12 residues. The chain's CDR3 is CASSLGKGGYTF. The CDR3 nucleotides read TGTGCCAGCAGTTTAGGGAAAGGTGGCTACACCTTC.

CDR3 loop: CASSPGTSGYNEQFF. The CDR3 nucleotides read TGTGCCAGCAGCCCCGGGACTAGCGGGTACAATGAGCAGTTCTTC. This chain joins TRBV7-2 and TRBJ2-1, with TRBD2 identical over 12 bases. The CDR3 has 15 residues. Unmatched junction bases numbered 3, after V lost 5 bases and J lost 4 bases. Germline V gives CDR1 SGHTA, CDR2 FQGNSA. Filled out from reference TRBV7-2 and TRBJ2-1, the complete variable domain reads GAGVSQSPSNKVTEKGKDVELRCDPISGHTALYWYRQSLGQGLEFLIYFQGNSAPDKSGLPSDRFSAERTGGSVSTLTIQRTQQEDSAVYLCASSPGTSGYNEQFFGPGTRLTVL.

The table lists this clone with a count of one. DNA of the CDR3: TGTGCCAGCTCCCCCGGGACTCCCTCTGACACCATATATTTT. It is translated as CASSPGTPSDTIYF. The V and J genes are TRBV18 and TRBJ1-3; weak D call: TRBD1 (5 bases). The germline gives CDR1 KGHSH, CDR2 LQKENI. This CDR3 has 14 amino acids. V was shortened by 6 bases and J by 8 bases, with 17 bases between the two germline ends.

This chain joins TRBV5-5 and TRBJ2-2; 9 nucleotides line up with TRBD1. Trimming removed 4 bases from V and 5 bases from J; junction bases left unmatched: 12. Germline V gene sequence: CDR1 SGHKS, CDR2 YYEKEE (reference sequence). The CDR3 runs 17 residues. CDR3: CASSNGQGSGQTGELFF. For the CDR3, the DNA is TGTGCCAGCAGCAATGGACAGGGGAGCGGGCAGACCGGGGAGCTGTTTTTT.